The rows below give T cell receptor beta chains drawn from one sample of a study of cytomegalovirus exposure and HLA in healthy donors. Here immunoSEQ multiplex PCR was the method, and the copy in TCRdb shows in-frame clones only, minus some. This sample has around 69,000 clones, with roughly 67% found just once. The sequenced sample consisted of PBMCs. These receptors were taken from a man between 40 and 49 years old in good health and CMV-seropositive. The CDR3 runs from the conserved cysteine through the conserved F or W. Each record gives: CDR3 length, V gene, D gene, clone size, J gene, CDR3 DNA, CDR3 protein. The D gene is left open where the match is weak. Only some rows state a clone size, as once, few, many or a class for expanded clones.

13,TRBV7-2,.,once,TRBJ1-2,TGTGCCAGCAGCCCGGACAAGAACTATGGCTACACCTTC,CASSPDKNYGYTF
16,TRBV27,TRBD2,.,TRBJ2-3,TGTGCCAGCAGTTCCGGACTAGCGGGGGGCACAGATACGCAGTATTTT,CASSSGLAGGTDTQYF
14,TRBV2,.,.,TRBJ1-1,TGTGCCAGCAGTGAGCAGACAGTGAACACTGAAGCTTTCTTT,CASSEQTVNTEAFF
14,TRBV7-2,.,few,TRBJ2-7,TGTGCCAGCAGCCTCGGACAGCCTTCCTACGAGCAGTACTTC,CASSLGQPSYEQYF
14,TRBV28,.,few,TRBJ1-5,TGTGCCAGCAGTTTTTTCGTCAGCGGACAGCCCCAGCATTTT,CASSFFVSGQPQHF
14,TRBV10-3,TRBD2,.,TRBJ2-1,TGTGCCATCAGTGAGTCCGGGCTCGGGAGGGAGCAGTTCTTC,CAISESGLGREQFF
13,TRBV25-1,.,.,TRBJ2-1,TGTGCCAGCAGTGAGCAGGTTAACAATGAGCAGTTCTTC,CASSEQVNNEQFF
14,TRBV11-1,TRBD1,.,TRBJ1-5,TGTGCCAGCAGCCCCAGGGGGATCAATCAGCCCCAGCATTTT,CASSPRGINQPQHF
14,TRBV2,TRBD1,.,TRBJ2-3,TGTGCCAGCAGTGGACAGGGGGCTAGAGATACGCAGTATTTT,CASSGQGARDTQYF
18,TRBV23-1,TRBD2,.,TRBJ2-4,TGCGCCAGCAGTCAATTTTGGGCTAGCGGGGCTCCCAAAAACATTCAGTACTTC,CASSQFWASGAPKNIQYF
17,TRBV4-3,TRBD2,.,TRBJ2-1,TGCGCCAGCAGCCAAGACTGGACGCGGCGGGGGGGCAGTGAGCAGTTCTTC,CASSQDWTRRGGSEQFF
17,TRBV5-6,.,few,TRBJ1-5,TGTGCCAGCAGCCCTGGAGGTGCACGCCCCCGGGGTCAGCCCCAGCATTTT,CASSPGGARPRGQPQHF
10,TRBV29-1,TRBD1,few,TRBJ1-2,TGCAGCGCCCTTGGACAGGGACAGACCTTC,CSALGQGQTF
15,TRBV6-4,TRBD2,.,TRBJ2-3,TGTGCCAGCAGTGATAGCGGGAGAAGTGCAGATACGCAGTATTTT,CASSDSGRSADTQYF
15,TRBV9,.,few,TRBJ1-1,TGTGCCAGCAGCGTTGCGTCTTTATCTTCCGCTGAAGCTTTCTTT,CASSVASLSSAEAFF
13,TRBV30,.,few,TRBJ1-2,TGTGCCTGGAGTGTTTCAACAAATTATGGCTACACCTTC,CAWSVSTNYGYTF
13,TRBV15,.,.,TRBJ2-1,TGTGCCACCAGTCCCAACTCCTACAATGAGCAGTTCTTC,CATSPNSYNEQFF
14,TRBV5-1,TRBD1,.,TRBJ2-7,TGCGCCAGCACCCCGTTAGGGGGCCCCTACGAGCAGTACTTC,CASTPLGGPYEQYF
15,TRBV6-5,TRBD2,once,TRBJ2-7,TGTGCCAGCAGTTACTCAGGACTAGTTTTATCCGAGCAGTACTTC,CASSYSGLVLSEQYF
15,TRBV19,.,.,TRBJ1-4,TGTGCCAGTAGTACACCCCCCCCGGGTAATGAAAAACTGTTTTTT,CASSTPPPGNEKLFF
17,TRBV18,.,.,TRBJ2-2,TGTGCCAGCTCTCAAATACTCCCGACAGGGAACACCGGGGAGCTGTTTTTT,CASSQILPTGNTGELFF
16,TRBV11-2,.,.,TRBJ2-5,TGTGCCAGCAGCTTAGATCCTAGGGCGGGTAGGGAGACCCAGTACTTC,CASSLDPRAGRETQYF
11,TRBV20-1,.,.,TRBJ1-1,TGCAGTGCATCACGGGGGACTGAAGCTTTCTTT,CSASRGTEAFF
12,TRBV2,.,.,TRBJ2-7,TGTGCCAGCAGTGAAGCTGTCAGTCGGCAGTACTTC,CASSEAVSRQYF
15,TRBV28,TRBD1,.,TRBJ1-1,TGTGCCAGCAGTGCCGGGACAGGGGGGATCACTGAAGCTTTCTTT,CASSAGTGGITEAFF
14,TRBV25-1,.,.,TRBJ1-6,TGTGCCAGCAGTTCGACAGGCTTAAATTCACCCCTCCACTTT,CASSSTGLNSPLHF
15,TRBV6-1,TRBD2,.,TRBJ2-5,TGTGCCAGCAGTGGCGGACTAGCGGGCCAAGAGACCCAGTACTTC,CASSGGLAGQETQYF
15,TRBV5-1,TRBD1,.,TRBJ1-1,TGCGCCAGCAGCGAAACGACAGGGATGAACACTGAAGCTTTCTTT,CASSETTGMNTEAFF
17,TRBV25-1,TRBD1,.,TRBJ1-2,TGTGCCAGCAGCTCTATTACGACAGGGAAGAACAACTATGGCTACACCTTC,CASSSITTGKNNYGYTF
13,TRBV10-3,TRBD2,.,TRBJ2-3,TGTGCCATCAGTGCTAGCGGGGGGGATACGCAGTATTTT,CAISASGGDTQYF
14,TRBV7-6,TRBD1,.,TRBJ1-1,TGTGCCAGCAGCTTAGCGACGTTAGGGGGCAAAGCTTTCTTT,CASSLATLGGKAFF
17,TRBV19,.,few,TRBJ1-5,TGTGCCAGTAGCTTTTCGGACAGCTACCATAGCAATCAGCCCCAGCATTTT,CASSFSDSYHSNQPQHF
14,TRBV7-3,TRBD2,.,TRBJ2-1,TGTGCCAGCAGTAAGGCGGGGGGCTTAGATGAGCAGTTCTTC,CASSKAGGLDEQFF
15,TRBV5-4,.,.,TRBJ1-1,TGTGCCAGCAGCTTGGTGGGGACGGGGGGGACTGAAGCTTTCTTT,CASSLVGTGGTEAFF
15,TRBV28,.,.,TRBJ2-7,TGTGCCAGCAGTTTAAGAGGAAAAAGCTCCTACGAGCAGTACTTC,CASSLRGKSSYEQYF
12,TRBV5-1,.,once,TRBJ2-1,TGCGCCAGCAGCTGGCAGGACAATGAGCAGTTCTTC,CASSWQDNEQFF
15,TRBV29-1,.,.,TRBJ1-5,TGCGCCGTGGGTATCAACAGCCAGTCTAATCAGCCCCAGCATTTT,CAVGINSQSNQPQHF
13,TRBV18,.,few,TRBJ1-4,TGTGCCAGCTCCCGGAGGACTAATGAAAAACTGTTTTTT,CASSRRTNEKLFF
17,TRBV28,TRBD1,.,TRBJ1-2,TGTGCCAGCAGTTTGACAGGGGGGAGAAAAGCTAACTATGGCTACACCTTC,CASSLTGGRKANYGYTF
13,TRBV7-9,TRBD1,.,TRBJ1-1,TGTGCCAGCAGCCACGACAGGGGGCCCGAAGCTTTCTTT,CASSHDRGPEAFF
13,TRBV5-4,TRBD1,.,TRBJ1-2,TGTGCCAGCAGCTTCTCCGGGACAGTCGGCTACACCTTC,CASSFSGTVGYTF